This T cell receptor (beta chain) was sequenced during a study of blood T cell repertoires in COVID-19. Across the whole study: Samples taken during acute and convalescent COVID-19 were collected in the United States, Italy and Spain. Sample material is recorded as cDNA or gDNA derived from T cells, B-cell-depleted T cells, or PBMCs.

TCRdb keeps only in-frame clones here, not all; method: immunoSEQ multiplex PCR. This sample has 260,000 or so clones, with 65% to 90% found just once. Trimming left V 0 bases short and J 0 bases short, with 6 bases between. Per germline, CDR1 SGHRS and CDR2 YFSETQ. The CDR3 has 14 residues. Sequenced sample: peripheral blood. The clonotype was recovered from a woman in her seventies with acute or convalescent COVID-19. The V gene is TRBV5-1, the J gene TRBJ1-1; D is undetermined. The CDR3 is CASSLARLNTEAFF. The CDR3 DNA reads TGCGCCAGCAGCTTGGCTCGGTTGAACACTGAAGCTTTCTTT.